The rows below give T cell receptor beta chains drawn from one sample of a study of metastatic and nonmetastatic thyroid tumors. TCRdb re-called the PCR reads with MiXCR. Of about 32,000 clones detected, approximately 20% appear once; the ten largest clones hold roughly a tenth. Sequencing was done on a sample of blood. These receptors came from a female donor with papillary thyroid cancer or a benign thyroid nodule (not recorded which). Some clones in this sample may be carry-over from other donors' samples. Each CDR3 is given with its conserved first and last residue. The order of the fields is D gene, CDR3 length, V gene, J gene, clone size, CDR3 protein, CDR3 DNA. A D gene is named only where the DNA matches it firmly. Clone size is given for some rows only: seen once, a few or many times, or a class if the clone is expanded.

TRBD1	14	TRBV20-1	TRBJ2-7	many	CSARGDRETYEQYF	TGCAGTGCTAGGGGTGACAGGGAGACTTACGAGCAGTACTTC
NA	15	TRBV6-1	TRBJ1-2	few	CASRERALLDYGYTF	TGTGCCAGCAGAGAGAGGGCCCTACTAGACTATGGCTACACCTTC
NA	15	TRBV2	TRBJ1-5	many	CASREFDGSNQPQHF	TGTGCCAGCAGAGAGTTCGACGGGAGCAATCAGCCCCAGCATTTT
NA	16	TRBV20-1	TRBJ1-5	NA	CSARGVWDAPFSPQHF	TGCAGTGCTAGAGGGGTCTGGGACGCCCCGTTTTCGCCCCAGCATTTT
NA	14	TRBV20-1	TRBJ2-7	many	CSARPTGNSYEQYF	TGCAGTGCGCGTCCGACAGGCAACTCCTACGAGCAGTACTTC
NA	12	TRBV5-6	TRBJ2-2	many	CASSLAYGELFF	TGTGCCAGCAGCTTGGCCTACGGGGAGCTGTTTTTT
TRBD2	17	TRBV11-1	TRBJ2-3	NA	CASSLTGRRGAGDTQYF	TGTGCCAGCAGCCTAACTGGGAGGCGGGGGGCTGGAGATACGCAGTATTTT
TRBD1	15	TRBV2	TRBJ2-3	few	CASINTGQNTDTQYF	TGTGCCAGCATTAACACGGGACAGAACACAGATACGCAGTATTTT
NA	17	TRBV27	TRBJ2-6	few	CASSLYGVSSGANVLTF	TGTGCCAGCAGTTTATACGGTGTGAGCTCTGGGGCCAACGTCCTGACTTTC
NA	14	TRBV12-3/TRBV12-4	TRBJ1-3	many	CASTLRGVGNTIYF	TGTGCCAGCACCCTGAGGGGGGTGGGAAACACCATATATTTT
TRBD2	19	TRBV11-1	TRBJ2-2	NA	CASSLTSGASGDFTGELFF	TGCGCCAGCAGCTTAACCAGCGGGGCTAGCGGAGATTTCACCGGGGAGCTGTTTTTT
TRBD2	15	TRBV15	TRBJ2-1	many	CATGGDSGIYNEQFF	TGTGCCACCGGGGGGGATAGCGGGATTTACAATGAGCAGTTCTTC
NA	14	TRBV2	TRBJ1-3	many	CASMTGVTGNTIYF	TGTGCCAGCATGACAGGAGTAACTGGAAACACCATATATTTT
NA	11	TRBV29-1	TRBJ2-7	many	CSVNRPYEQYF	TGCAGCGTCAACCGGCCCTACGAGCAGTACTTC
NA	13	TRBV27	TRBJ2-1	many	CASSISGKFGQFF	TGTGCCAGCAGTATTTCAGGGAAATTTGGGCAGTTCTTC
NA	14	TRBV7-2	TRBJ1-1	NA	CASSSQGSATEAFF	TGTGCCAGCAGCTCCCAGGGAAGTGCGACTGAAGCTTTCTTT
TRBD1	17	TRBV12-3/TRBV12-4	TRBJ1-1	many	CASSLGDRRKMNTEAFF	TGTGCCAGCAGTTTAGGGGACAGGCGGAAAATGAACACTGAAGCTTTCTTT
TRBD1	12	TRBV19	TRBJ1-2	NA	CATSDRGNGYNF	TGTGCCACATCGGACAGGGGTAATGGCTACAACTTC
NA	13	TRBV19	TRBJ1-5	many	CASSIMGNQPQHF	TGTGCCAGTAGTATTATGGGCAATCAGCCCCAGCATTTT
NA	11	TRBV20-1	TRBJ2-1	NA	CSARFVGEQFF	TGCAGTGCTAGGTTTGTGGGTGAGCAGTTCTTC
TRBD1	14	TRBV6-1	TRBJ2-3	many	CASSRDSGLDTQYF	TGTGCCAGCAGCCGGGACAGCGGCTTAGATACGCAGTATTTT
NA	14	TRBV29-1	TRBJ2-3	many	CSVAPGIGADTQYF	TGCAGCGTTGCTCCAGGGATCGGGGCAGATACGCAGTATTTT
NA	12	TRBV7-8	TRBJ2-1	many	CASTEPRGQQFF	TGTGCCAGCACCGAACCTCGGGGGCAGCAGTTCTTC
NA	17	TRBV3-1	TRBJ2-5	many	CASSQVLMLARGETQYF	TGTGCCAGCAGCCAAGTGTTAATGCTAGCCAGGGGAGAGACCCAGTACTTC
TRBD1	15	TRBV2	TRBJ2-1	many	CASSGGRGPGNEQFF	TGTGCCAGCAGTGGAGGCAGGGGGCCAGGCAATGAGCAGTTCTTC
NA	17	TRBV28	TRBJ2-2	NA	CASSLPSVSARSGELFF	TGTGCCAGCAGTTTGCCTAGCGTGAGTGCTCGTAGCGGGGAGCTGTTTTTT
TRBD1	16	TRBV19	TRBJ1-1	many	CASSIPGTGVGTEAFF	TGTGCCAGTAGTATTCCCGGGACAGGGGTAGGCACTGAAGCTTTCTTT
TRBD1	14	TRBV7-2	TRBJ1-4	many	CASSPGTGHEKLFF	TGTGCCAGCAGCCCTGGGACAGGGCACGAAAAACTGTTTTTT
TRBD2	14	TRBV5-6	TRBJ2-7	many	CASSLGGSSYEQYF	TGTGCCAGCAGCTTGGGCGGGAGCTCCTACGAGCAGTACTTC
TRBD2	16	TRBV19	TRBJ2-1	many	CASSVSSGTPYNEQFF	TGTGCCAGTAGTGTTTCTAGCGGCACGCCCTACAATGAGCAGTTCTTC
NA	14	TRBV5-1	TRBJ2-3	many	CASRPPTSTDTQYF	TGCGCCAGCAGGCCGCCCACTAGCACAGATACGCAGTATTTT
NA	15	TRBV28	TRBJ2-4	many	CASSPPQGGANDQYF	TGTGCCAGCAGTCCCCCACAGGGAGGGGCGAACGATCAGTACTTC
NA	15	TRBV11-3	TRBJ1-1	many	CASSLDFPVPAVAFF	TGTGCCAGCAGCTTAGATTTTCCGGTCCCAGCAGTAGCTTTCTTT
TRBD1	15	TRBV6-5	TRBJ1-6	NA	CASSYGGQGTSPLHF	TGTGCCAGCAGTTACGGGGGACAGGGCACTTCACCCCTCCACTTT
NA	15	TRBV6-1	TRBJ2-1	NA	CASSLTATGANEQFF	TGTGCCAGCAGCCTTACTGCCACAGGTGCCAATGAGCAGTTCTTC